The clone carrying this T cell receptor (beta chain) occurred a few times. Germline CDR1 SGHNT, CDR2 YYREEE (reference sequence). Trimming took off 3 bases at V and 7 bases at J, with 11 bases between the two ends. The CDR3 runs 13 residues. This sample stems from a study of OX40 agonist ivuxolimab in advanced cancers. Study background: Patients received ivuxolimab, an intravenous treatment, every 2 weeks at 0.01 to 10 mg/kg. Three individuals attained partial responses, comprising one hepatocellular carcinoma case and two cutaneous melanoma cases.

The protocol was immunoSEQ multiplex PCR, while the TCRdb copy is restricted to in-frame clones and leaves out a portion. The sample has roughly 7,000 clones; about two thirds are singletons. The input for sequencing was CD4+ or CD8+ T cells sorted from blood, taken in a trial of the OX40 agonist ivuxolimab. This clonotype was sampled from an adult with an advanced solid tumor such as melanoma, head and neck, liver or kidney cancer. The V and J genes are TRBV5-4 and TRBJ1-5; D uncertain. The CDR3 reads CASSWTPGQPQHF. The CDR3 nucleotides are TGTGCCAGCAGCTGGACCCCGGGACAGCCCCAGCATTTT.